Each of the 9 T cell receptor beta chains below was sequenced from the same sample in a study of cytomegalovirus exposure and HLA in healthy donors. The PCR contained 60 Vbeta and 13 Jbeta primers. Here immunoSEQ multiplex PCR was the method, and the copy in TCRdb shows in-frame clones only, minus some. The sample lists about 110,000 clones; around 73% were seen once. The sequencing sample was made of PBMCs. The receptors originated from a woman between 40 and 50 years old in good health and CMV-seropositive.

This clone was recorded a few times. J is TRBJ1-5 and V is TRBV4-3; possible D gene TRBD1, 6 bases. Germline V CDR1 and CDR2: LGHNA, YSLEER. The CDR3 has 13 amino acids. Trimming removed 3 bases from V and 6 bases from J, with 9 bases in between. The CDR3 DNA sequence: TGCGCCAGCAGCCAGAACAGGGTTCAGCCCCAGCATTTT. It specifies CASSQNRVQPQHF.

The chain links TRBV7-9 to TRBJ1-1; D unresolved. V was trimmed by 7 bases and J by 5 bases, leaving 17 bases between them. CDR3 length: 14 amino acids. Germline loops: CDR1 SEHNR, CDR2 FQNEAQ (reference sequence). DNA of the CDR3: TGTGCCAGCACCCAGCTCCGGGGTTCAACTGAAGCTTTCTTT. Protein: CASTQLRGSTEAFF.

The rearrangement links TRBV6-5 to TRBJ1-3; tentatively, D is TRBD1 (5 bases). The CDR3 is 15 amino acids. Looked up from germline, CDR1 is MNHEY and CDR2 is SVGAGI. With 0 bases removed from V and 0 bases from J, the gap between germline ends came to 6 bases. CDR3 sequence reads: CASSYSTASGNTIYF. The CDR3 DNA reads as TGTGCCAGCAGTTACTCGACAGCCTCTGGAAACACCATATATTTT.

This clone was seen more than once but under ten times. The CDR3 nucleotides are TGTGCCAGCAGGCTGACAGGGGTAAACTATGGCTACACCTTC. Protein product: CASRLTGVNYGYTF. This chain links TRBV2 with TRBJ1-2; 8 bases align to TRBD1. V gave up 6 bases and J gave up 2 bases; unmatched junction bases: 5. The CDR3 has 14 residues. Germline assignment: CDR1 SNHLY and CDR2 FYNNEI.

The J gene is TRBJ2-7, the V gene TRBV5-6; 11 nucleotides align to TRBD2. The CDR3 is made up of 16 amino acids. The junction had 6 bases not matched to a gene; V was cut back by 4 bases and J by 0 bases. Germline CDR1 reads SGHDT; CDR2 reads YYEEEE. The CDR3 here is CASSPLAGGLSYEQYF. As DNA, the CDR3 is TGTGCCAGCAGCCCTCTAGCGGGGGGCCTCTCCTACGAGCAGTACTTC.

The chain is built from TRBV9 and TRBJ2-3, with TRBD2 identical over 8 bases. V lost 7 bases and J lost 4; bases outside the gene matches: 11. The CDR3 is 15 amino acids. Germline V gives CDR1 SGDLS, CDR2 YYNGEE. The CDR3 loop is CASGPRGAPADTQYF. The DNA of the CDR3 is TGTGCCAGCGGCCCGCGGGGGGCCCCCGCAGATACGCAGTATTTT.

The chain joins TRBV11-3 to TRBJ2-2; TRBD2 matches at 8 bases. The CDR3 is 16 residues long. The germline CDR1 and CDR2 sequences are SGHNT and YENEEA. Trimming took 3 bases from V and 6 from J; bases not matched to a gene: 9. For the CDR3, the DNA is TGTGCCAGCAGCTTGAGTCAACGGGGGGGCCCCGGGGAGCTGTTTTTT. It translates to CASSLSQRGGPGELFF.

This clone was seen a single time. The chain joins TRBV18 to TRBJ1-1; a possible D gene is TRBD1 (5 bases). V shed 3 bases and J shed 7 bases, with 12 bases lying between them. CDR1 and CDR2 from the germline V gene are KGHSH and LQKENI. The CDR3 runs 13 residues. CDR3 in amino acids: CASSPAGGVEAFF. The CDR3 DNA reads TGTGCCAGCTCACCTGCGGGAGGGGTTGAAGCTTTCTTT.

J is TRBJ2-7 and V is TRBV7-2, with 9 bases identical to TRBD2. Germline V gene sequence: CDR1 SGHTA, CDR2 FQGNSA. The CDR3 totals 16 residues. The V gene end was trimmed by 4 bases and the J gene end by 0 bases; junction bases not matched to a gene: 7. CDR3 sequence (DNA): TGTGCCAGCAGCTGGAAGACTAGCGGAGCCTCCTACGAGCAGTACTTC. Its protein is CASSWKTSGASYEQYF.